Sequencing of this T cell receptor (beta chain) was carried out in a study of primary melanoma T cells and metastatic recurrence. Notes on the study in general: Tumor T-cell fraction reportedly predicted progression-free survival independently.

On this clone: The antigen remains undetermined.

Libraries were prepared by immunoSEQ multiplex PCR; TCRdb keeps only in-frame clonotypes and omits some of them. The profile shows approximately 1,300 clones, around 87% of them singletons. This sequence was found in a human donor with melanoma. Sequenced sample: melanoma tumor tissue.

CDR3 DNA sequence: TGTGCCAGCAGCTGGGGACAGGGGACTGAAGCTTTCTTT. Its translation: CASSWGQGTEAFF. The chain employs TRBV7-4 and TRBJ1-1, with 10 bases identical to TRBD1. V lost 4 bases, J lost 5 bases, and 1 base stayed unmatched. Per germline, CDR1 SGHVT and CDR2 SQSDAQ. The CDR3 runs 13 residues.